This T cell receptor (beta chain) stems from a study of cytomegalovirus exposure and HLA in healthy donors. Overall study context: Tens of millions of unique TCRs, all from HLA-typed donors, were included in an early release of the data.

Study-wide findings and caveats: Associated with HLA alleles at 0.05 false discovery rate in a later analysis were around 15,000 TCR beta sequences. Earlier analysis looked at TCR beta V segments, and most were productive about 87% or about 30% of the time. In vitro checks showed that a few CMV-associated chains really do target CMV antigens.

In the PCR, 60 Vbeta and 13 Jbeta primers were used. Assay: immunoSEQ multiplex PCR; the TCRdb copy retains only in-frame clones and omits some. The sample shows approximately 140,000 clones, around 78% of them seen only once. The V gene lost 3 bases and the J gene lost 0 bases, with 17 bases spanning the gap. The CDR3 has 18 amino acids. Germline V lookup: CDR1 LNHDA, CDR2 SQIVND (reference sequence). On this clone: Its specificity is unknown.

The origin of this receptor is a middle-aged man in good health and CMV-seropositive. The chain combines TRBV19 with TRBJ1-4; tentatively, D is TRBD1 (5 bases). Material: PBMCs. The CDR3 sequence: CASSITGEAFATNEKLFF. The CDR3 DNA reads TGTGCCAGTAGTATTACGGGGGAGGCCTTCGCAACTAATGAAAAACTGTTTTTT.